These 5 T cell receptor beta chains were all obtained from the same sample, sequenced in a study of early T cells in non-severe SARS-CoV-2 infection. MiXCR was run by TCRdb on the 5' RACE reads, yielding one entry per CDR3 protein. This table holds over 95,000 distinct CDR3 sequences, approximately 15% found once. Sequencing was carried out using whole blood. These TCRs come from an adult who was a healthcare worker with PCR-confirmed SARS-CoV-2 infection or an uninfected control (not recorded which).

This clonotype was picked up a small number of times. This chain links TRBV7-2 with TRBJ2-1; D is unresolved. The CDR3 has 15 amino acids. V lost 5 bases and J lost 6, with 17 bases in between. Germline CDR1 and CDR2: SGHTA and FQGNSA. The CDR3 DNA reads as TGTGCCAGCAGCCTTCCAGACCTGGGGTTCAATGAGCAGTTCTTC. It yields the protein CASSLPDLGFNEQFF.

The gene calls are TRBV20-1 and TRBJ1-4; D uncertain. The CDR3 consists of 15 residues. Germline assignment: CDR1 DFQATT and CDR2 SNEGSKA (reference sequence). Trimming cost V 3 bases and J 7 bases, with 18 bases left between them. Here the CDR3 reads CSARNTVRSSEKLFF. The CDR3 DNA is TGCAGTGCTAGGAATACGGTTAGGTCAAGTGAAAAACTGTTTTTT.

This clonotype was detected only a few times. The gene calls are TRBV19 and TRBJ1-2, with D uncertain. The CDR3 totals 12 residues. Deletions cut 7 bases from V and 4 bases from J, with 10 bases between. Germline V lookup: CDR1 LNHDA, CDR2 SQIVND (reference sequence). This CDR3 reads CASNSRAYGYTF. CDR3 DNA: TGTGCCAGTAACTCAAGGGCCTATGGCTACACCTTC.

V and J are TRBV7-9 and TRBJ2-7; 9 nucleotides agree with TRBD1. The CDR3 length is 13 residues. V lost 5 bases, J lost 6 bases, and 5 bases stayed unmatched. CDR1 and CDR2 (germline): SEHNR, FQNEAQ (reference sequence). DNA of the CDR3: TGTGCCAGCAGCCCCGGGACAGGGCCCGAGCAGTACTTC. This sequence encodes CASSPGTGPEQYF.

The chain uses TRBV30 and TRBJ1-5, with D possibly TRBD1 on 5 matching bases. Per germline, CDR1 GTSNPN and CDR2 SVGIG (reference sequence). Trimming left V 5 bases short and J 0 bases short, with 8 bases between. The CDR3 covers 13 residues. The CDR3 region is CAWGGGSNQPQHF. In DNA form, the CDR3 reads TGTGCCTGGGGCGGGGGTAGCAATCAGCCCCAGCATTTT.